Listed below are T cell receptor beta chains from one sample, sequenced in a study of blood T cell repertoires in COVID-19. Generated by immunoSEQ multiplex PCR, the TCRdb table keeps only in-frame clones and is missing some. The table has under 80,000 clones, about 86% seen once. What was sequenced was peripheral blood. The receptor source for this set is a human donor in a cohort sampled during active COVID-19. The CDR3 runs from the conserved cysteine through the conserved F or W. D genes are given only for firm matches. Expanded clones get a size class; other rows say once, few or many, or leave the size out.

DNA	CDR3	size	D	V	J
TGTGCCAGTAGTATTAGGCAGGGGGCCACAGATACGCAGTATTTT	CASSIRQGATDTQYF	NA	TRBD1	TRBV19	TRBJ2-3
TGTGCCAGCTCACCAGGACAAAACACTGAAGCTTTCTTT	CASSPGQNTEAFF	NA	NA	TRBV18	TRBJ1-1
TGTGCCAGCAGCCAGCTAATTGGAAACACCATATATTTT	CASSQLIGNTIYF	NA	NA	TRBV3-1/TRBV3-2	TRBJ1-3
TGTGCCTGGAGTGTAAGTCAGTCGCTGTTTTTT	CAWSVSQSLFF	once	NA	TRBV30	TRBJ1-4
TGCGCCAGCAGCCAATTCGGGACTAGCGGGACCTACAATGAGCAGTTCTTC	CASSQFGTSGTYNEQFF	NA	TRBD2	TRBV4-3	TRBJ2-1
TGTGCCAGCAGCTCCTCTTTTGGACAGGGCCCCCTCTCCTACGAGCAGTACTTC	CASSSSFGQGPLSYEQYF	NA	TRBD1	TRBV27	TRBJ2-7
TGTGCCAGCAGCTTGGAGCCGGGACAAACCTACAATGAGCAGTTCTTC	CASSLEPGQTYNEQFF	NA	NA	TRBV11-2	TRBJ2-1
TGTGCCAGTAGTACTCAACGTGGGGGGGCAAACACTGAAGCTTTCTTT	CASSTQRGGANTEAFF	few	NA	TRBV19	TRBJ1-1
TGTGCCAGCAGTGCAACTCAGGGATCGGGGAACACTGAAGCTTTCTTT	CASSATQGSGNTEAFF	once	NA	TRBV28	TRBJ1-1
TGTGCCAGCAGCCGGGGACAGGGGGCGGGCTACGAGCAGTACTTC	CASSRGQGAGYEQYF	NA	TRBD1	TRBV6-5	TRBJ2-7
TGTGCCAGCAGTCTCCAGGCTCAACAGCCCCAGCATTTT	CASSLQAQQPQHF	NA	NA	TRBV28	TRBJ1-5
TGTGCCTGGAGTCTGGACTATAGCAATCAGCCCCAGCATTTT	CAWSLDYSNQPQHF	NA	NA	TRBV30	TRBJ1-5
TGTGCCAGCAGCTTCCCCTCCCGGGCTGGAAACACCATATATTTT	CASSFPSRAGNTIYF	NA	NA	TRBV5-8	TRBJ1-3
TGTGCCAGCAGCTTTGGTTCAGCGGGGAGGTACGGCTACACCTTC	CASSFGSAGRYGYTF	NA	NA	TRBV7-9	TRBJ1-2
TGTGCCAGCAGGCGGGGGAACACAGATACGCAGTATTTT	CASRRGNTDTQYF	NA	TRBD2	TRBV2	TRBJ2-3
TGTGCCAGCTCACCAATTCGAGCTAGCGGGGGGCCCGCGGATACGCAGTATTTT	CASSPIRASGGPADTQYF	few	TRBD2	TRBV18	TRBJ2-3
TGTGCCTGGAGTGGTAGCGTGACTGAAGCTTTCTTT	CAWSGSVTEAFF	NA	NA	TRBV30	TRBJ1-1
TGTGCCAGCAGTGAATTGGCGGTATTTAGCAATCAGCCCCAGCATTTT	CASSELAVFSNQPQHF	NA	NA	TRBV6-1	TRBJ1-5
TGTGCCAGCAGCCCGGAGGACTCAAACTATGGCTACACCTTC	CASSPEDSNYGYTF	NA	NA	TRBV5-5	TRBJ1-2
TGTGCCAGCAGCTTAGGCCCACCGAATAGCGGGGCGAGCACAGATACGCAGTATTTT	CASSLGPPNSGASTDTQYF	once	TRBD2	TRBV7-6	TRBJ2-3
TGTGCCTGGAGCCAGGGTTCTCGGGAAAAACTGTTTTTT	CAWSQGSREKLFF	NA	NA	TRBV30	TRBJ1-4
TGTGCCAGCAGCCCCCCGACACCCTCACCCCTCCACTTT	CASSPPTPSPLHF	NA	NA	TRBV28	TRBJ1-6
TGTGCCAGCTCACCCGGGACAAGCGGCTATGGCTACACCTTC	CASSPGTSGYGYTF	NA	NA	TRBV18	TRBJ1-2
TGTGCCAGCAGTGAACGTTTTGGACAGGGTAAAGAGACCCAGTACTTC	CASSERFGQGKETQYF	NA	TRBD1	TRBV6-1	TRBJ2-5
TGTGCCAGCAGCTTAAGGGACAGGGGGCGCAAGGCCTTC	CASSLRDRGRKAF	NA	TRBD1	TRBV7-2	TRBJ1-2
TGCGCCAGCAGCTTGGGTTCCGGGACAGATACGCAGTATTTT	CASSLGSGTDTQYF	once	NA	TRBV5-1	TRBJ2-3
TGTGCCAGCTCACCAGGTCAGGGGGCAGGGTCGTGGGCCCAGCATTTT	CASSPGQGAGSWAQHF	NA	TRBD1	TRBV18	TRBJ1-5
TGTGCCAGTATTAAGGCTAGCGGGGGATTCGACTACAATGAGCAGTTCTTC	CASIKASGGFDYNEQFF	NA	TRBD2	TRBV2	TRBJ2-1
TGCAGCGTTGAAGATTTGGACGGGAACAATGAGCAGTTCTTC	CSVEDLDGNNEQFF	NA	NA	TRBV29-1	TRBJ2-1
TGCGCCAGCAGCCAAGACAGGGGCGGGAGCCCTGGGGCCAACGTCCTGACTTTC	CASSQDRGGSPGANVLTF	NA	NA	TRBV4-1	TRBJ2-6
TGTGCCTGGAGTAGCCTTACAGCGGGAAATTCACCCCTCCACTTT	CAWSSLTAGNSPLHF	NA	NA	TRBV30	TRBJ1-6
TGTGCCAGTAGTAGCCGGGACAGAAGCACAGATACGCAGTATTTT	CASSSRDRSTDTQYF	NA	TRBD1	TRBV19	TRBJ2-3
TGTGCCAGCAGGTCGCAGGGGGAAGAGACCCAGTACTTC	CASRSQGEETQYF	NA	TRBD1	TRBV6-6	TRBJ2-5
TGTGCCAGCAGCCTCGGGACAGGGGACTATGGCTACACCTTC	CASSLGTGDYGYTF	NA	TRBD1	TRBV13	TRBJ1-2
TGTGCCAGCAGTTTAGTGGGGGCCGGCATGAAGACCCAGTACTTC	CASSLVGAGMKTQYF	NA	NA	TRBV27	TRBJ2-5
TGTGCCAGCAGCTACCAGGACAGTACCGGGGAGCTGTTTTTT	CASSYQDSTGELFF	once	NA	TRBV5-6	TRBJ2-2
TGTGCCAGCAGCTTAACAGGGAACACTGAAGCTTTCTTT	CASSLTGNTEAFF	NA	NA	TRBV11-2	TRBJ1-1
TGTGCCAGCAGCGTAGTCAGCAGCAGGTTGAACACCGGGGAGCTGTTTTTT	CASSVVSSRLNTGELFF	NA	NA	TRBV9	TRBJ2-2
TGTGCCAGCAGTCCGGGGACAGGGGATGGCTACACCTTC	CASSPGTGDGYTF	NA	TRBD1	TRBV6-5	TRBJ1-2
TGTGCCACCAGTGATATTCAGGGACAGGGGTGGGGGAATGAGCAGTTCTTC	CATSDIQGQGWGNEQFF	NA	TRBD1	TRBV24-1	TRBJ2-1
TGCAGTGCCGAGAGGGCCTACGAGCAGTACTTC	CSAERAYEQYF	NA	NA	TRBV20-1	TRBJ2-7
TGTGCCAGCAGTCTAACAGGGGGTTACTACGAGCAGTACTTC	CASSLTGGYYEQYF	NA	TRBD1	TRBV28	TRBJ2-7
TGTGCCAGCAGCGGTCCCGGGACAGGGGGCAAGAATGAGCAGTTCTTC	CASSGPGTGGKNEQFF	NA	TRBD1	TRBV25-1	TRBJ2-1
TGTGCCTGGAGCCCGAAGAGGCTCTCTGGAAACACCATATATTTT	CAWSPKRLSGNTIYF	NA	NA	TRBV30	TRBJ1-3
TGTGCCAGCAGTGAAGCGGGCAGGATTAGCAATCAGCCCCAGCATTTT	CASSEAGRISNQPQHF	NA	NA	TRBV6-4	TRBJ1-5
TGTGCCAGCAGCCTAACGTCTAGCACAGATACGCAGTATTTT	CASSLTSSTDTQYF	NA	NA	TRBV11-3	TRBJ2-3
TGTGCCAGTAGTACAGGCCTTCCAGGCAATCAGCCCCAGTATTTT	CASSTGLPGNQPQYF	NA	NA	TRBV19	TRBJ2-3
TGTGCCAGCAGTGGGACAGGGGCTTTGCCAGATACGCAGTATTTT	CASSGTGALPDTQYF	NA	TRBD1	TRBV27	TRBJ2-3
TGCAGCGTCGAACAGGGGAGCAATCAGCCCCAGCATTTT	CSVEQGSNQPQHF	few	TRBD1	TRBV29-1	TRBJ1-5
TGTGCCAGCAGCTTAGCGCCAGGCTCCACTGGCGGGGAGCTGTTTTTT	CASSLAPGSTGGELFF	NA	NA	TRBV7-2	TRBJ2-2
TGTGCCAGCTCACCCCCAGGGGGTTGGGGAATGAACACTGAAGCTTTCTTT	CASSPPGGWGMNTEAFF	NA	TRBD1	TRBV18	TRBJ1-1
TGTGCCAGCAGTGAAACAGGGGGCGGCTATGGCTACACCTTC	CASSETGGGYGYTF	NA	TRBD1	TRBV6-1	TRBJ1-2
TGTGCCAGCAGCTTGCGGCAGGGCGGGGAGGAGCAGTTCTTC	CASSLRQGGEEQFF	NA	NA	TRBV5-6	TRBJ2-1
TGTGCCAGTGGGGGGGACCACTATGGCTACACCTTC	CASGGDHYGYTF	NA	NA	TRBV28	TRBJ1-2
TGTGCCAGCAGCCTGACGACTAGCACAGATACGCAGTATTTT	CASSLTTSTDTQYF	NA	NA	TRBV4-2	TRBJ2-3
TGTGCCAGCAGACCGGGACAGGCAGGAGGTCAGCCCCAGCATTTT	CASRPGQAGGQPQHF	NA	TRBD1	TRBV2	TRBJ1-5
TGTGCCACGCAGAGCGGGGGGGCTGGAAAGGCCGGGGAGCTGTTTTTT	CATQSGGAGKAGELFF	NA	TRBD2	TRBV19	TRBJ2-2
TGTGCCAGCAGCACCGGGACTAGCGGGGGGGCTGGGACAGATACGCAGTATTTT	CASSTGTSGGAGTDTQYF	NA	TRBD2	TRBV11-3	TRBJ2-3
TGTGCCAGCAGCTCCACCGACAGGCTGGTTGAGACCCAGTACTTC	CASSSTDRLVETQYF	NA	NA	TRBV5-6	TRBJ2-5
TGCGCCAGCAGCTTGAGTAGTAACCAGCCCCAGCATTTT	CASSLSSNQPQHF	NA	NA	TRBV5-1	TRBJ1-5